Following are 5 T cell receptor beta chains from one sample sequenced in a study of metastatic and nonmetastatic thyroid tumors. No patient received treatment before thyroid surgery. TCRdb reanalyzed the PCR reads via MiXCR. This sample has 20,000 to 25,000 clones; roughly 21% occur once, and the top ten carry 25% to 35%. Sequences were obtained from blood. These receptor sequences come from a female donor with papillary thyroid cancer or a benign thyroid nodule (not recorded which). Some clones in this sample may be carry-over from other donors' samples.

As to this clone: A junction end diverges from the germline sequence, so it may reflect a read error. V gene TRBV6-2 or TRBV6-3 combines with J gene TRBJ1-5; D ambiguous. CDR1 and CDR2 from the germline V gene are MNHEY and SVGEGT. The CDR3 length is 13 residues. CDR3 loop: CASTRGGNQHQHF. CDR3 in DNA: TGTGCCAGCACTCGAGGTGGGAATCAGCACCAGCATTTT.

In this sample, this clone turned up many times. V gene TRBV5-4 combines with J gene TRBJ1-1, with D uncertain. Germline V gene data show CDR1 as SGHNT and CDR2 as YYREEE (reference sequence). CDR3 length equals 14 residues. Trimming pared 0 bases from V and 3 bases from J, leaving 9 bases between. CDR3 bases: TGTGCCAGCAGCTTGGGCATGGAGGACACTGAAGCTTTCTTT. This translates into CASSLGMEDTEAFF.

The chain is built from TRBV2 and TRBJ2-3; 9 nucleotides align to TRBD2. The CDR3 loop spans 15 amino acids. Germline V lookup: CDR1 SNHLY, CDR2 FYNNEI. Germline trimming cut 6 bases from V and 4 bases from J; bases unmatched to any gene: 8. This CDR3 is CASSLAGAGADTQYF. CDR3 bases: TGTGCCAGCAGCTTAGCGGGAGCTGGCGCAGATACGCAGTATTTT. Full variable domain (remainder filled in from reference TRBV2 and TRBJ2-3): EPEVTQTPSHQVTQMGQEVILRCVPISNHLYFYWYRQILGQKVEFLVSFYNNEISEKSEIFDDQFSVERPDGSNFTLKIRSTKLEDSAMYFCASSLAGAGADTQYFGPGTRLTVL.

This clone was seen many times. This CDR3 reads CASSLGTGAYTEAFF. The CDR3 DNA follows: TGTGCCAGCAGCTTAGGTACAGGGGCGTACACTGAAGCTTTCTTT. J is TRBJ1-1 and V is TRBV7-6, with TRBD1 matching over 7 bases. CDR3 length: 15 amino acids. In germline, CDR1 is SGHVS, CDR2 FNYEAQ. V shed 1 base and J 3 bases; nucleotides not matched to a gene: 5.

This chain joins TRBV2 and TRBJ1-3; D unclear. The CDR3 is made up of 13 amino acids. Germline CDR1 SNHLY, CDR2 FYNNEI. The V and J ends lost 3 bases and 0 bases respectively, with 3 bases between them. CDR3 residues: CASSDNSGNTIYF. CDR3 nucleotide sequence: TGTGCCAGCAGTGACAACTCTGGAAACACCATATATTTT.